What follows describes a single T cell receptor beta chain. Its antigen remains unidentified. These data come from a study of shared clonotypes between healthy human individuals. Study at large: For every donor, three CD4 naive, three CD4 memory, two CD8 naive and one CD8 memory plates were used.

Produced via immunoSEQ multiplex PCR; TCRdb's table is partial and in-frame only. This sample has about 1.1 million clones, with 60% to 80% found just once. Study-wide results and limits: Since donors were few, the genetic and exposure-history diversity represented was limited.

The CDR3 has 15 residues. Per germline, CDR1 ENHRY and CDR2 SYGVKD. This rearrangement joins TRBV10-3 to TRBJ2-5, with 8 bases aligning to TRBD2. The DNA end favors TRBJ2-7, so the J call may be wrong. Sequencing input: memory CD4+ T cells from PBMCs. Subset here: CD45RA-negative fraction. This clonotype was sampled from a young man in good health. Some clones in this sample may be carry-over from other donors' samples. CDR3: CAISDTSGNSYEQYF. The CDR3 DNA sequence: TGTGCCATCAGTGACACTAGCGGAAACTCCTACGAGCAGTACTTC.